This T cell receptor beta chain stems from a study of shared clonotypes between healthy human individuals. About the research overall: Aged between 18 and 49, the donors were two women and three men. General study findings and limits: Among non-shared clonotypes, generation probabilities were lower than among those shared by all four donors. Naive subsets tended to show greater estimated richness than memory subsets.

At deep level, the assay was performed. TCRdb's copy holds only in-frame clones and misses some; the assay was immunoSEQ multiplex PCR. The sample has about 960,000 clones, 60% to 85% seen once. Turning to this clone: The target antigen is unknown.

This clonotype originated in a man between 18 and 29 years old in good health. The sample comprised memory CD4+ T cells sorted from blood. Documented subset: CD45RA-negative fraction.

In DNA form, the CDR3 reads TGCGCCAGCAGCCAATCCCCTGCGGGAGACAATGAGCAGTTCTTC. This sequence encodes CASSQSPAGDNEQFF. The chain has TRBV4-1 and TRBJ2-1; 7 bases agree with TRBD2. The junction had 6 bases not matched to a gene; V was cut back by 2 bases and J by 5 bases. Germline CDR1 and CDR2: MGHRA and YSYEKL. CDR3 length equals 15 residues.